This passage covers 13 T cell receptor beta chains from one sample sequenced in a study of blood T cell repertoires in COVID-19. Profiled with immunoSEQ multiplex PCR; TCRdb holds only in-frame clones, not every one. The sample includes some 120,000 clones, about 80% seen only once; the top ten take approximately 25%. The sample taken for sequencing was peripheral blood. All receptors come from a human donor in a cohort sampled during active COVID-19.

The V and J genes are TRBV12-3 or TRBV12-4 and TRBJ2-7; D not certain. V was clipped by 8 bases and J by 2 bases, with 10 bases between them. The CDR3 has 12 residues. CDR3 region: CASGSGPYEQYF. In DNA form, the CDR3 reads TGTGCCAGCGGGTCAGGTCCCTACGAGCAGTACTTC.

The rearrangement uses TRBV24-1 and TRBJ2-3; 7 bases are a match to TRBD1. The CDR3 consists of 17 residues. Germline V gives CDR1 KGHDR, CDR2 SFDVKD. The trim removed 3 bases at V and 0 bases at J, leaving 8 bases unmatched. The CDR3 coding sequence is TGTGCCACCAGTGATCCCGACAGGGCTAAAAGCACAGATACGCAGTATTTT. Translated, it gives CATSDPDRAKSTDTQYF.

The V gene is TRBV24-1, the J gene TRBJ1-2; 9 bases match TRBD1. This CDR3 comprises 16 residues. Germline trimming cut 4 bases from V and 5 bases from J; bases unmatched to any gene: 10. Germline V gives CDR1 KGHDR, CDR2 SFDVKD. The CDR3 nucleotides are TGTGCCACCAGTGACCCTGGACAGGGGATATCTTATGGCTACACCTTC. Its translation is CATSDPGQGISYGYTF.

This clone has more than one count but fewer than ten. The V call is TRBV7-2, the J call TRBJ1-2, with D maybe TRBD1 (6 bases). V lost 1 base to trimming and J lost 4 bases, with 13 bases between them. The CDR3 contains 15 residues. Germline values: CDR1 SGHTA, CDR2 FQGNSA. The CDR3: CASSLGRGRGYGYTF. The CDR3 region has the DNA TGTGCCAGCAGCTTAGGGCGGGGGCGAGGCTATGGCTACACCTTC.

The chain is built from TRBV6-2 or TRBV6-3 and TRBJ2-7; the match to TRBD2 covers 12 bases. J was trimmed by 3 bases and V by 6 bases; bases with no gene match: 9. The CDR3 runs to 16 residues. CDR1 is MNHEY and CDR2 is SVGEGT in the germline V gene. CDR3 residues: CASSQTSGRVNYEQYF. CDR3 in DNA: TGTGCCAGCAGCCAGACTAGCGGGAGAGTAAACTACGAGCAGTACTTC.

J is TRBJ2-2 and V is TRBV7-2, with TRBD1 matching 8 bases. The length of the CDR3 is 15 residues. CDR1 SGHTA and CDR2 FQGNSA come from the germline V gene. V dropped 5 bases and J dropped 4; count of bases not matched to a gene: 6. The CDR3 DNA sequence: TGTGCCAGCAGCCCCATACAGGGGGGCACCGGGGAGCTGTTTTTT. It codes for CASSPIQGGTGELFF.

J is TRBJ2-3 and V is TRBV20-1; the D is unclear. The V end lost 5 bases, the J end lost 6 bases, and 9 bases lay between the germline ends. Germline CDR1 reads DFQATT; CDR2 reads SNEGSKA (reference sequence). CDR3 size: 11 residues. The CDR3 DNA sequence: TGCAGTGCTTCCCTCTCGGATACGCAGTATTTT. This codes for CSASLSDTQYF.

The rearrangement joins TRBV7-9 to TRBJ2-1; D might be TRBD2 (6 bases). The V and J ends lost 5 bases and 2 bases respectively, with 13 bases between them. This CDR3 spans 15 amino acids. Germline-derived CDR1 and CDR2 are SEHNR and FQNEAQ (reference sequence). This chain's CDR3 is CASSPSGSPYNEQFF. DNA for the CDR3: TGTGCCAGCAGCCCCTCCGGGAGCCCCTACAATGAGCAGTTCTTC.

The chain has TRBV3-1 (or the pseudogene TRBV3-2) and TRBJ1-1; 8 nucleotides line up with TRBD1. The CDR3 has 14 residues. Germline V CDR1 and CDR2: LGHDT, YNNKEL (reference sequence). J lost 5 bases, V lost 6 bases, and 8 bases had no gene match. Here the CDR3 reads CASRQGARGTEAFF. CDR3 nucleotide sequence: TGTGCCAGCAGGCAGGGGGCTAGGGGGACTGAAGCTTTCTTT.

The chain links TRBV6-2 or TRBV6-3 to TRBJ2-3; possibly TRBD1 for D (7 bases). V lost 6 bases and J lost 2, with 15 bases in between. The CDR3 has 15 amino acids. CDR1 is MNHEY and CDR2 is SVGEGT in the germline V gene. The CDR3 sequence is CASSLRGATTDTQYF. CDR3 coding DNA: TGTGCCAGCAGCCTCAGGGGGGCCACCACAGATACGCAGTATTTT.

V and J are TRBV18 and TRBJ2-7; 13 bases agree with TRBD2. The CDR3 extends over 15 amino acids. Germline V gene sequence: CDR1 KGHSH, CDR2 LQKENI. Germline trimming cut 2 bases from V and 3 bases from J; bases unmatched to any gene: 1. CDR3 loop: CASSPGTSGVYEQYF. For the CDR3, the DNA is TGTGCCAGCTCACCAGGGACTAGCGGGGTCTACGAGCAGTACTTC. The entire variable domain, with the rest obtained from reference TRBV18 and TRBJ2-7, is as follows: NAGVMQNPRHLVRRRGQEARLRCSPMKGHSHVYWYRQLPEEGLKFMVYLQKENIIDESGMPKERFSAEFPKEGPSILRIQQVVRGDSAAYFCASSPGTSGVYEQYFGPGTRLTVT.

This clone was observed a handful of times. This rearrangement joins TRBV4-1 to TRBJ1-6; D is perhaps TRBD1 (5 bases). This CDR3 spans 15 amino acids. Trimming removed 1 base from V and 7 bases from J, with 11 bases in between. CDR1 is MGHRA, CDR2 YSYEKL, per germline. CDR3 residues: CASSQVVQGNSPLHF. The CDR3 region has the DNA TGCGCCAGCAGCCAAGTCGTCCAGGGAAATTCACCCCTCCACTTT.

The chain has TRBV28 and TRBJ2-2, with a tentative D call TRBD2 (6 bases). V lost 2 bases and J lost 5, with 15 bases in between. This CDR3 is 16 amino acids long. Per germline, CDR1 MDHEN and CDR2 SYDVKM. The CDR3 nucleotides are TGTGCCAGCAGTTTAAGGAGGGCCCCGCAAACCGGGGAGCTGTTTTTT. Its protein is CASSLRRAPQTGELFF. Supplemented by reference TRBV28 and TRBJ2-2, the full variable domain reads DVKVTQSSRYLVKRTGEKVFLECVQDMDHENMFWYRQDPGLGLRLIYFSYDVKMKEKGDIPEGYSVSREKKERFSLILESASTNQTSMYLCASSLRRAPQTGELFFGEGSRLTVL.